One T cell receptor (beta chain) is described in this entry. Sequencing used immunoSEQ multiplex PCR; TCRdb keeps in-frame clones, though not all of them. The repertoire holds about 40,000 clones, with approximately 89% as singletons. The sample is drawn from a study of T cell changes during pregnancy in multiple sclerosis. Looked up from germline, CDR1 is SGHAT and CDR2 is FQNNGV. This CDR3 has 17 residues. The J segment lost 9 bases and the V segment lost 5 bases, leaving 17 bases of the junction unmatched. Sample: CD4+ T cells from peripheral blood mononuclear cells, taken in the first trimester of pregnancy. The V gene is TRBV11-2, the J gene TRBJ2-1; 9 bases are a match to TRBD2. The sequence derives from a female donor with multiple sclerosis, enrolled in a pregnancy study. The DNA for the CDR3 is TGTGCCAGCAGCGGCGGGGGGGGAGGGACAAACGTGGGTGAGCAGTTCTTC. This codes for CASSGGGGGTNVGEQFF.